These 32 T cell receptor beta chains came from one sample sequenced in a study of OX40 agonist ivuxolimab in advanced cancers. This table comes from immunoSEQ multiplex PCR, and its TCRdb copy is limited to in-frame clones, with some not included. The sample lists about 69,000 clones; 80% to 90% were seen once. The material was CD4+ or CD8+ T cells sorted from blood, obtained in a trial of the OX40 agonist ivuxolimab. Source of these receptors: an adult with an advanced solid tumor such as melanoma, head and neck, liver or kidney cancer.

J is TRBJ2-1 and V is TRBV4-1; D remains unclear. Trimming took 1 base from V and 7 from J, leaving 8 bases between them. In germline, CDR1 is MGHRA, CDR2 YSYEKL. The CDR3 contains 13 residues. The CDR3 here is CASSQVDWNEQFF. The CDR3 coding sequence is TGCGCCAGCAGCCAAGTCGATTGGAATGAGCAGTTCTTC.

The chain carries TRBV5-6 and TRBJ2-7; D remains ambiguous. V shed 1 base and J shed 5 bases, with 7 bases lying between them. The CDR3 has 12 residues. Germline assignment: CDR1 SGHDT and CDR2 YYEEEE. The CDR3 reads CASSLMLNEQYF. The CDR3 coding sequence is TGTGCCAGCAGCTTGATGTTGAACGAGCAGTACTTC. Based on the CDR3 plus reference TRBV5-6 and TRBJ2-7, the full variable domain is DAGVTQSPTHLIKTRGQQVTLRCSPKSGHDTVSWYQQALGQGPQFIFQYYEEEERQRGNFPDRFSGHQFPNYSSELNVNALLLGDSALYLCASSLMLNEQYFGPGTRLTVT.

J is TRBJ2-3 and V is TRBV7-2; D is perhaps TRBD1 (5 bases). The germline V gene has CDR1 SGHTA and CDR2 FQGNSA. The CDR3 contains 14 residues. V lost 5 bases to trimming and J lost 6 bases, with 15 bases between them. The CDR3 nucleotides are TGTGCCAGCAGCCCAGTGGCAGGGATCGATACGCAGTATTTT. This gives the protein CASSPVAGIDTQYF.

This clone was recorded a few times. The chain couples TRBV4-3 to TRBJ1-5; no definite D call. V lost 0 bases and J 6 bases, leaving 12 bases between the germline ends. CDR1 and CDR2 (germline): LGHNA, YSLEER. The CDR3 totals 15 residues. The CDR3 DNA reads TGCGCCAGCAGCCAAGATTCTACAGTCGGTCAGCCCCAGCATTTT. This encodes CASSQDSTVGQPQHF.

The V and J genes are TRBV4-3 and TRBJ2-7; no clear D. CDR1 LGHNA and CDR2 YSLEER come from the germline V gene. The CDR3 is 13 amino acids. V was cut by 4 bases and J by 6 bases, with 13 bases left in between. In DNA form, the CDR3 reads TGCGCCAGCAGCCTCAGTACGGTCTCCGAGCAGTACTTC. This encodes CASSLSTVSEQYF.

V gene TRBV10-2 combines with J gene TRBJ2-7, with D unresolved. Germline CDR1 WSHSY, CDR2 SAAADI. The length of the CDR3 is 15 residues. The V gene lost 3 bases and the J gene lost 1 base, with 13 bases spanning the gap. The CDR3 spells CASSDAAFPSYEQYF. The CDR3 DNA reads TGCGCCAGCAGTGACGCGGCGTTCCCGTCCTACGAGCAGTACTTC.

Only a few counts were recorded for this clone. This chain uses TRBV9 with TRBJ1-2, with D maybe TRBD1 (6 bases). The germline V gene has CDR1 SGDLS and CDR2 YYNGEE. Trimming removed 7 bases at V and 6 bases at J, with 16 bases between. The CDR3 extends over 13 amino acids. The CDR3 region is CASSGAGDDGYTF. The CDR3 nucleotides are TGTGCCAGCTCCGGGGCAGGGGATGATGGCTACACCTTC. Filled out from reference TRBV9 and TRBJ1-2, the complete variable domain reads DSGVTQTPKHLITATGQRVTLRCSPRSGDLSVYWYQQSLDQGLQFLIQYYNGEERAKGNILERFSAQQFPDLHSELNLSSLELGDSALYFCASSGAGDDGYTFGSGTRLTVV.

J is TRBJ2-7 and V is TRBV5-6; 7 bases are shared with TRBD2. The CDR3 runs to 15 residues. The ends lost 2 bases at V and 3 bases at J; junction bases unmatched: 8. Germline assignment: CDR1 SGHDT and CDR2 YYEEEE. CDR3 protein: CASSFAGEGDYEQYF. The CDR3 bases are TGTGCCAGCAGCTTTGCGGGGGAGGGCGACTACGAGCAGTACTTC.

The genes are TRBV29-1 and TRBJ2-7; the D gene is possibly TRBD2 (7 bases). The CDR3 is 14 amino acids. V was trimmed by 1 base and J by 6 bases, leaving 16 bases between them. Per germline, CDR1 SQVTM and CDR2 ANQGSEA. CDR3 bases: TGCAGCGTTGAAGGGGGGGGCCAAGGCATCGAGCAGTACTTC. Translating gives CSVEGGGQGIEQYF.

The CDR3 region is CASRQGGWTEAFF. In nucleotides, the CDR3 is TGTGCCAGCAGGCAAGGGGGCTGGACTGAAGCTTTCTTT. The chain combines TRBV6-5 with TRBJ1-1, with 7 positions matching TRBD1. CDR3 length: 13 amino acids. Germline V CDR1 and CDR2: MNHEY, SVGAGI. V lost 6 bases to trimming and J lost 5 bases; unmatched junction nucleotides: 6.

This chain connects TRBV27 to TRBJ2-4; no reliable D call. Germline V gene data show CDR1 as MNHEY and CDR2 as SMNVEV (reference sequence). Trimming left V 6 bases short and J 0 bases short, with 12 bases between. The CDR3 runs to 15 residues. CDR3 sequence (DNA): TGTGCCAGCAGAGAAGTTCCGCTAGCCAAAAACATTCAGTACTTC. Its protein is CASREVPLAKNIQYF.

The V gene is TRBV4-2, the J gene TRBJ2-3, with 9 bases lining up with TRBD2. The ends lost 1 base at V and 2 bases at J; junction bases unmatched: 7. Germline CDR1 and CDR2: LGHNA and YNFKEQ. This CDR3 region has 17 residues. In nucleotides, the CDR3 is TGTGCCAGCAGCCAAGGATTGCGGGGGGGAGTCACAGATACGCAGTATTTT. This encodes CASSQGLRGGVTDTQYF.

The table lists this clone with a few counts. The chain uses TRBV30 and TRBJ1-1; TRBD1 agrees at 8 bases. The germline CDR1 and CDR2 sequences are GTSNPN and SVGIG (reference sequence). The V and J ends lost 3 bases and 1 base, in that order; junction bases with no gene match: 7. CDR3 length: 15 amino acids. The CDR3 here is CAWRRGDRWNTEAFF. CDR3 DNA: TGTGCCTGGAGGAGGGGGGACAGGTGGAACACTGAAGCTTTCTTT.

The chain uses TRBV27 and TRBJ1-1; no reliable D call. V lost 2 bases, J lost 0 bases, and 13 bases lay in between. Germline CDR1 MNHEY, CDR2 SMNVEV (reference sequence). CDR3 size: 16 residues. Written as DNA, the CDR3 is TGTGCCAGCAGTTTAGTGGGAGGGCCGATGAACACTGAAGCTTTCTTT. Translating it yields CASSLVGGPMNTEAFF.

The rearrangement links TRBV7-9 to TRBJ2-7; unclear D gene. Trimming took 0 bases from V and 2 from J, leaving 11 bases between them. Germline loops: CDR1 SEHNR, CDR2 FQNEAQ (reference sequence). This CDR3 contains 15 residues. CDR3 region: CASSLAEKLTYEQYF. The CDR3 DNA sequence: TGTGCCAGCAGCTTAGCGGAGAAGTTGACCTACGAGCAGTACTTC.

V is TRBV28 and J is TRBJ2-7; 11 bases fit TRBD2. Germline CDR1 and CDR2: MDHEN and SYDVKM. The V segment lost 6 bases and the J segment 7 bases; nucleotides outside the gene matches: 11. The CDR3 covers 15 residues. This CDR3 reads CASSNPTSGSREQYF. The CDR3 DNA reads as TGTGCCAGCAGCAACCCTACTAGCGGGAGCCGGGAGCAGTACTTC.

V usage is TRBV27 and J usage is TRBJ1-5, with 8 bases lining up with TRBD1. The trim removed 4 bases at V and 6 bases at J, leaving 5 bases unmatched. This CDR3 has 14 residues. From germline, CDR1 is MNHEY and CDR2 SMNVEV (reference sequence). Written as DNA, the CDR3 is TGTGCCAGCAGTTCCCGGACAGGGATTCAGCCCCAGCATTTT. It codes for CASSSRTGIQPQHF.

The rearrangement joins TRBV7-9 to TRBJ2-1; D possibly corresponds to TRBD1 (6 bases). Germline V lookup: CDR1 SEHNR, CDR2 FQNEAQ (reference sequence). Trimming pared 2 bases from V and 3 bases from J, leaving 8 bases between. The CDR3 spans 14 residues. The CDR3 DNA reads TGTGCCAGCAGCTTACAGGGACACTACAATGAGCAGTTCTTC. Translation: CASSLQGHYNEQFF.

J is TRBJ2-7 and V is TRBV4-3, with 8 bases matching TRBD1. The CDR3 runs to 14 residues. Germline trimming cut 4 bases from V and 6 bases from J; bases unmatched to any gene: 8. Looked up from germline, CDR1 is LGHNA and CDR2 is YSLEER. DNA for the CDR3: TGCGCCAGCAGCCCCGGGACAGGCTCTACCGAGCAGTACTTC. This encodes CASSPGTGSTEQYF.

The chain combines TRBV7-2 with TRBJ2-1, with D maybe TRBD2 (9 bases). Trimming pared 8 bases from V and 6 bases from J, leaving 23 bases between. This CDR3 region has 16 residues. Germline V gene sequence: CDR1 SGHTA, CDR2 FQGNSA. The CDR3 loop reads CASRQGASGDGNEQFF. CDR3 bases: TGTGCCAGCCGTCAGGGGGCTAGCGGGGACGGCAATGAGCAGTTCTTC.

The rearrangement links TRBV4-3 to TRBJ1-5; D possibly corresponds to TRBD1 (6 bases). V was cut by 0 bases and J by 4 bases, with 13 bases left in between. The germline V gene encodes CDR1 LGHNA and CDR2 YSLEER. This CDR3 contains 16 residues. CDR3 bases: TGCGCCAGCAGCCAAGAAATGGGCAGGGGTAATCAGCCCCAGCATTTT. Its translation: CASSQEMGRGNQPQHF.

CDR3 protein: CASSLGGSPGELFF. In nucleotides, the CDR3 is TGTGCCAGCAGCTTAGGGGGTAGCCCCGGGGAGCTGTTTTTT. The V gene is TRBV13, the J gene TRBJ2-2; D call uncertain. The CDR3 length is 14 residues. The germline V and J ends were trimmed by 0 bases and 6 bases, with 8 bases remaining between them. The V gene's germline CDR1 is PRHDT and CDR2 FYEKMQ (reference sequence).

This clone was counted a few times. The V gene is TRBV4-3, the J gene TRBJ2-7; D unresolved. This CDR3 comprises 14 residues. The ends were cut back, 2 bases at V and 2 bases at J, with 10 bases in the middle. Looked up from germline, CDR1 is LGHNA and CDR2 is YSLEER. The CDR3 nucleotides read TGCGCCAGCAGCCAACGCGCGTTAACCTACGAGCAGTACTTC. It encodes CASSQRALTYEQYF.

This chain joins TRBV7-8 and TRBJ2-7; D not resolved. CDR3 length: 14 amino acids. The germline CDR1 and CDR2 sequences are SGHVS and FQNEAQ. The V and J ends lost 2 bases and 6 bases respectively, with 14 bases between them. CDR3 residues: CASSLYGGPSEQYF. DNA of the CDR3: TGTGCCAGCAGCTTATATGGTGGGCCCTCCGAGCAGTACTTC.

The chain employs TRBV5-8 and TRBJ2-7, with D hard to call. The V end was cut by 0 bases, the J end by 4 bases, with 8 bases between. The CDR3 contains 13 residues. The germline gives CDR1 SGHTS, CDR2 YDEGEE. The CDR3 is CASSLGLVYEQYF. CDR3 in DNA: TGTGCCAGCAGCTTGGGTCTCGTGTACGAGCAGTACTTC.

V is TRBV13 and J is TRBJ1-5, with no clear D. CDR3 size: 13 residues. Deletions cut 0 bases from V and 3 bases from J, with 3 bases between. Germline loops: CDR1 PRHDT, CDR2 FYEKMQ (reference sequence). The CDR3 DNA sequence: TGTGCCAGCAGCTTAGGTGTCAATCAGCCCCAGCATTTT. Translating gives CASSLGVNQPQHF.

The chain employs TRBV7-9 and TRBJ1-1; 7 bases fit TRBD1. CDR3 size: 13 residues. With V trimmed by 7 bases and J by 5 bases, 7 bases remained unmatched. CDR1 SEHNR and CDR2 FQNEAQ come from the germline V gene (reference sequence). The CDR3 spells CASTTTGATEAFF. In DNA, the CDR3 is TGTGCCAGCACCACAACAGGGGCGACTGAAGCTTTCTTT. Drawing the rest from reference TRBV7-9 and TRBJ1-1, the complete variable domain is DTGVSQNPRHKITKRGQNVTFRCDPISEHNRLYWYRQTLGQGPEFLTYFQNEAQLEKSRLLSDRFSAERPKGSFSTLEIQRTEQGDSAMYLCASTTTGATEAFFGQGTRLTVV.

The rearrangement links TRBV27 to TRBJ1-2; no clear D gene. This CDR3 comprises 13 residues. Germline loops: CDR1 MNHEY, CDR2 SMNVEV (reference sequence). V was pared by 4 bases and J by 3 bases, with 9 bases between. CDR3 in amino acids: CASSSRTDYGYTF. As DNA, the CDR3 is TGTGCCAGCAGTTCCCGGACGGACTATGGCTACACCTTC.

The CDR3 bases are TGTGCCAGCACCCCAGGGTCCAGCACTGAAGCTTTCTTT. Its translation is CASTPGSSTEAFF. This sequence joins TRBV9 and TRBJ1-1; TRBD1 is a possible D gene (5 bases). CDR3 length: 13 residues. Trimming removed 6 bases at V and 4 bases at J, with 13 bases between. Germline CDR1 and CDR2: SGDLS and YYNGEE. Complete variable domain (other parts from reference TRBV9 and TRBJ1-1): DSGVTQTPKHLITATGQRVTLRCSPRSGDLSVYWYQQSLDQGLQFLIQYYNGEERAKGNILERFSAQQFPDLHSELNLSSLELGDSALYFCASTPGSSTEAFFGQGTRLTVV.

This rearrangement joins TRBV6-5 to TRBJ1-2; 7 positions match TRBD1. The CDR3 contains 13 residues. The V gene's germline CDR1 is MNHEY and CDR2 SVGAGI. With V trimmed by 2 bases and J by 8 bases, 5 bases remained unmatched. The chain's CDR3 is CASSYTTTGGYTF. Here the CDR3 DNA reads TGTGCCAGCAGTTACACAACGACAGGGGGCTACACCTTC.

V usage is TRBV19 and J usage is TRBJ1-2, with D possibly TRBD1 on 5 matching bases. CDR1 LNHDA and CDR2 SQIVND come from the germline V gene (reference sequence). The germline V and J ends were trimmed by 3 bases and 8 bases, with 16 bases remaining between them. There are 14 residues in the CDR3. The CDR3 loop is CASSMSAGLGGYTF. CDR3 nucleotides: TGTGCCAGTAGTATGTCGGCAGGGTTGGGCGGCTACACCTTC.

The V call is TRBV6-1, the J call TRBJ1-5, with a possible D match to TRBD1 (6 bases). The V end was cut by 2 bases, the J end by 6 bases, with 14 bases between. This CDR3 comprises 15 residues. Germline CDR1 is MNHNS and CDR2 is SASEGT. The CDR3 sequence: CASSENEGGGQPQHF. The CDR3 DNA sequence: TGTGCCAGCAGTGAAAATGAGGGGGGCGGTCAGCCCCAGCATTTT.